The 22 T cell receptor beta chains given below trace back to one sample, sequenced in a study of cytotoxic CD8 clonotypes in ibrutinib-treated CLL. Only in-frame clones appear in the TCRdb table, and some are missing; sequencing was by immunoSEQ multiplex PCR. The sample has over 100,000 clones; approximately 85% are singletons. Sequenced material: PBMCs, taken after 24 months of ibrutinib treatment. Source of these receptors: a human donor with chronic lymphocytic leukemia.

The rearrangement links TRBV4-1 to TRBJ2-6; no clear D. The V end was cut by 6 bases, the J end by 0 bases, with 3 bases between. The CDR3 covers 13 residues. Germline values: CDR1 MGHRA, CDR2 YSYEKL. The CDR3 reads CASRRSGANVLTF. The DNA of the CDR3 is TGCGCCAGCAGGCGCTCTGGGGCCAACGTCCTGACTTTC.

This chain uses TRBV27 with TRBJ1-1; the match to TRBD1 covers 7 bases. Trimming took 6 bases from V and 0 from J; bases not matched to a gene: 10. There are 16 residues in the CDR3. The germline V gene has CDR1 MNHEY and CDR2 SMNVEV (reference sequence). The CDR3 is CASRTTGLRVNTEAFF. The DNA of the CDR3 is TGTGCCAGCAGAACGACAGGGTTGAGGGTGAACACTGAAGCTTTCTTT.

The chain carries TRBV29-1 and TRBJ1-2, with a possible D match to TRBD1 (5 bases). Trimming shortened V by 7 bases and J by 8 bases, and 14 bases separated the two germline ends. The CDR3 loop spans 11 amino acids. Germline CDR1 and CDR2: SQVTM and ANQGSEA. CDR3 coding DNA: TGCAGCGGAGGGGATCCGCAAGGCTACACCTTC. Translation: CSGGDPQGYTF.

This clone appeared a few times. The rearrangement uses TRBV30 and TRBJ1-5; TRBD1 is a possible D gene (5 bases). The V gene lost 1 base and the J gene lost 6 bases, with 16 bases spanning the gap. The CDR3 length is 15 residues. Germline assignment: CDR1 GTSNPN and CDR2 SVGIG (reference sequence). CDR3 residues: CAWSGDLRVGQPQHF. Here the CDR3 DNA reads TGTGCCTGGAGTGGGGACCTCCGAGTCGGTCAGCCCCAGCATTTT. Together with reference TRBV30 and TRBJ1-5, the CDR3 gives the full variable domain: SQTIHQWPATLVQPVGSPLSLECTVEGTSNPNLYWYRQAAGRGLQLLFYSVGIGQISSEVPQNLSASRPQDRQFILSSKKLLLSDSGFYLCAWSGDLRVGQPQHFGDGTRLSIL.

The chain combines TRBV7-9 with TRBJ2-4; possibly TRBD2 for D (6 bases). This CDR3 is 15 amino acids long. Trimming shortened V by 0 bases and J by 7 bases, and 13 bases separated the two germline ends. Germline CDR1 is SEHNR and CDR2 is FQNEAQ (reference sequence). CDR3 sequence: CASSLAAGRTNIQYF. In nucleotides, the CDR3 is TGTGCCAGCAGCTTAGCGGCGGGGCGGACGAACATTCAGTACTTC.

To note about this clone: The germline gene is not matched at one end of the junction; a read error may be the cause. The chain carries TRBV28 and TRBJ2-7; D perhaps matches TRBD1 (5 bases). CDR3 length: 12 residues. Germline V gene sequence: CDR1 MDHEN, CDR2 SYDVKM. CDR3 sequence (DNA): TGTGCCAGCAGTCCTCCTAACAGGCCCCTCGTCTTC. This encodes CASSPPNRPLVF. Full variable domain (missing parts from reference TRBV28 and TRBJ2-7): DVKVTQSSRYLVKRTGEKVFLECVQDMDHENMFWYRQDPGLGLRLIYFSYDVKMKEKGDIPEGYSVSREKKERFSLILESASTNQTSMYLCASSPPNRPLVFGPGTRLTVT.

The chain combines TRBV6-5 with TRBJ2-7; tentative D call: TRBD2 (6 bases). The CDR3 loop spans 13 amino acids. V was pared by 6 bases and J by 1 base, with 10 bases between. Germline V CDR1 and CDR2: MNHEY, SVGAGI. The CDR3 coding sequence is TGTGCCAGCAGCGGGAGTAATTCCTACGAGCAGTACTTC. Its translation: CASSGSNSYEQYF.

V usage is TRBV27 and J usage is TRBJ2-7; D uncertain. The CDR3 length is 8 residues. CDR1 and CDR2 from the germline V gene are MNHEY and SMNVEV (reference sequence). CDR3 residues: CATATKYF. CDR3 nucleotide sequence: TGTGCTACCGCAACAAAGTACTTC.

The V call is TRBV29-1, the J call TRBJ2-7; weak D call: TRBD2 (5 bases). From germline, CDR1 is SQVTM and CDR2 ANQGSEA. The V end lost 4 bases, the J end lost 4 bases, and 17 bases lay between the germline ends. The CDR3 contains 14 residues. This CDR3 reads CSVGVSGNSYEQYF. The CDR3 DNA reads as TGCAGCGTTGGAGTTTCCGGGAATTCTTACGAGCAGTACTTC.

A note on this clone: Other nucleotide sequences from this sample produce the same CDR3. V gene TRBV5-6 combines with J gene TRBJ1-1, with D perhaps matching TRBD1 (6 bases). The CDR3 covers 14 residues. Germline CDR1 SGHDT, CDR2 YYEEEE. Trimming shortened V by 0 bases and J by 2 bases, and 8 bases separated the two germline ends. The CDR3 region has the DNA TGTGCCAGCAGCTTGGGACAGGTAAACACTGAAGCTTTCTTT. This gives the protein CASSLGQVNTEAFF. Full variable domain (outside the CDR3, taken from reference TRBV5-6 and TRBJ1-1): DAGVTQSPTHLIKTRGQQVTLRCSPKSGHDTVSWYQQALGQGPQFIFQYYEEEERQRGNFPDRFSGHQFPNYSSELNVNALLLGDSALYLCASSLGQVNTEAFFGQGTRLTVV.

The chain joins TRBV4-2 to TRBJ2-5; D is uncertain. Germline V gives CDR1 LGHNA, CDR2 YNFKEQ. V was clipped by 1 base and J by 4 bases, with 10 bases between them. This CDR3 has 14 residues. CDR3 protein: CASSQASSTETQYF. The CDR3 bases are TGTGCCAGCAGCCAAGCATCTAGTACAGAGACCCAGTACTTC.

The chain recombines TRBV28 with TRBJ2-1; TRBD2 matches at 10 bases. Germline V gene data show CDR1 as MDHEN and CDR2 as SYDVKM. This CDR3 comprises 18 residues. V lost 2 bases and J lost 1; bases outside the gene matches: 8. The CDR3 nucleotides read TGTGCCAGCAGTTTAGGTCCAGCGGGGGGGCCTTCCTACAATGAGCAGTTCTTC. Protein: CASSLGPAGGPSYNEQFF.

The chain carries TRBV4-1 and TRBJ2-5; D is possibly TRBD1 or TRBD2 (5 bases each). The V and J ends lost 3 bases and 0 bases respectively, with 17 bases between them. The CDR3 totals 17 residues. Germline assignment: CDR1 MGHRA and CDR2 YSYEKL. Written as DNA, the CDR3 is TGCGCCAGCAGCCAGGGACCACCGGGAACCAACCAAGAGACCCAGTACTTC. Protein sequence: CASSQGPPGTNQETQYF.

J is TRBJ2-1 and V is TRBV6-5; D remains unclear. Germline CDR1 reads MNHEY; CDR2 reads SVGAGI. V was clipped by 0 bases and J by 5 bases, with 8 bases between them. This CDR3 comprises 14 residues. The CDR3: CASSYSTGNNEQFF. Written as DNA, the CDR3 is TGTGCCAGCAGTTACTCGACGGGTAACAATGAGCAGTTCTTC.

This clone has just a few counts. The rearrangement links TRBV7-9 to TRBJ2-7; the D gene is possibly TRBD1 (6 bases). Germline assignment: CDR1 SEHNR and CDR2 FQNEAQ (reference sequence). Between the trimmed V and J ends, which lost 11 bases and 2 bases, there was a span of 16 bases. The CDR3 runs to 13 residues. The CDR3 protein is CASQRTDTYEQYF. DNA of the CDR3: TGTGCCTCCCAAAGGACAGATACCTACGAGCAGTACTTC.

The V call is TRBV4-3, the J call TRBJ2-2; D is ambiguous. V lost 2 bases and J 3 bases, leaving 16 bases between the germline ends. CDR1 and CDR2 from the germline V gene are LGHNA and YSLEER. The CDR3 sequence is 17 residues long. CDR3 region: CASSQIGRIRYTGELFF. CDR3 sequence (DNA): TGCGCCAGCAGCCAAATCGGACGGATACGATACACCGGGGAGCTGTTTTTT.

The chain has TRBV20-1 and TRBJ2-7; D may be TRBD2 (6 bases). Trimming removed 6 bases from V and 6 bases from J, with 9 bases in between. Germline assignment: CDR1 DFQATT and CDR2 SNEGSKA (reference sequence). The CDR3 is 10 amino acids. Here the CDR3 reads CSAGDFEQYF. The DNA for the CDR3 is TGCAGTGCCGGGGACTTCGAGCAGTACTTC.

The chain couples TRBV9 to TRBJ1-2; TRBD1 matches 8 bases. The junction had 8 bases not matched to a gene; V was cut back by 3 bases and J by 4 bases. The CDR3 loop spans 15 amino acids. Looked up from germline, CDR1 is SGDLS and CDR2 is YYNGEE. The CDR3 coding sequence is TGTGCCAGCAGCGCGGCAGGGGGCCCAAGCTATGGCTACACCTTC. Translating gives CASSAAGGPSYGYTF.

The genes are TRBV18 and TRBJ2-7, with 10 bases that match TRBD1. The CDR3 covers 12 residues. Trimming took 6 bases from V and 9 from J; bases not matched to a gene: 5. Germline CDR1 reads KGHSH; CDR2 reads LQKENI. The CDR3 DNA is TGTGCCAGCTCGACGGGACAGGGGTGGCAGTACTTC. Its translation: CASSTGQGWQYF. Drawing the rest from reference TRBV18 and TRBJ2-7, the complete variable domain is NAGVMQNPRHLVRRRGQEARLRCSPMKGHSHVYWYRQLPEEGLKFMVYLQKENIIDESGMPKERFSAEFPKEGPSILRIQQVVRGDSAAYFCASSTGQGWQYFGPGTRLTVT.

The rearrangement links TRBV7-8 to TRBJ2-7, with unresolved D. Germline V gene data show CDR1 as SGHVS and CDR2 as FQNEAQ. Trimming took 5 bases from V and 4 from J, leaving 12 bases between them. The CDR3 is 13 residues long. The DNA of the CDR3 is TGTGCCAGCAGCCCCCGGGTTGGGTACGAGCAGTACTTC. Amino acid sequence: CASSPRVGYEQYF.

This sequence joins TRBV20-1 and TRBJ2-7; D not resolved. V lost 1 base, J lost 6 bases, and 7 bases lay in between. The CDR3 sequence is 11 residues long. Germline values: CDR1 DFQATT, CDR2 SNEGSKA (reference sequence). In DNA form, the CDR3 reads TGCAGTGCTAGAGCCACGCGCGAGCAGTACTTC. Translation: CSARATREQYF.

V and J are TRBV28 and TRBJ1-1; possible D gene TRBD1, 5 bases. This CDR3 comprises 14 residues. CDR1 is MDHEN, CDR2 SYDVKM, per germline. V lost 3 bases and J lost 5, with 13 bases in between. The CDR3 reads CASSFPQGRTEAFF. The CDR3, as DNA: TGTGCCAGCAGTTTCCCGCAGGGAAGAACTGAAGCTTTCTTT.